This TCR beta chain emerged from a study of a mutant IDH1 vaccine in newly diagnosed glioma. At the level of the study: At week 47 came visit V13, while visit V12 had come at week 35.

This clone was found once. The antigen is unknown. General study findings and limits: Immune responses arising from the vaccine appeared in about 93% of patients.

From germline, CDR1 is DFQATT and CDR2 SNEGSKA (reference sequence). Trimming shortened V by 3 bases and J by 3 bases, and 5 bases separated the two germline ends. The CDR3 has 11 amino acids. As to time point: week 35, safety follow-up. With topical imiquimod, each dose of the vaccine consisted of 300 ug of mutant IDH1 20-mer peptide. The assay was immunoSEQ multiplex PCR, and TCRdb's table has in-frame clones only and misses some. Of about 69,000 clones in the sample, 85% to 90% were seen once. Sequences were derived from PBMCs, sampled from a glioma patient whose treatment included an IDH1 peptide vaccine. The gene calls are TRBV20-1 and TRBJ1-1; D is unclear. This sequence was found in a man aged 25 to 40 with glioma. The CDR3 DNA follows: TGCAGTGCTAGTAGGGACACTGAAGCTTTCTTT. It is translated as CSASRDTEAFF.